Listed below are T cell receptor beta chains from one sample, sequenced in a study of regulatory T cells in long-lasting Graves disease. TCRdb re-called the multiplex PCR reads through MiXCR, storing one row per CDR3 protein. The table shows about 320,000 distinct CDR3 sequences, with 15% to 20% occurring only once. The sample consisted of peripheral blood mononuclear cells (PBMCs), taken at new diagnosis, from a patient treated with antithyroid drugs. The origin of the receptors is a female donor with Graves disease. Each CDR3 is given with its conserved first and last residue. Rows give clone size only sometimes, using once, few, many, or a class for an expanded clone.

abundance: many; v_gene: TRBV19; CDR3aa: CASSPGTADTQYF
abundance: many; v_gene: TRBV24-1; CDR3aa: CATSDSRPPGEQFF
abundance: many; v_gene: TRBV6-5; CDR3aa: CASSYTTLTSGAANEQFF
abundance: few; v_gene: TRBV3-1; CDR3aa: CASSLQYNNQPQHF
abundance: -; v_gene: TRBV29-1; CDR3aa: CSKTDSGTQYF
abundance: many; v_gene: TRBV18; CDR3aa: CASSQGANYGYTF
abundance: once; v_gene: TRBV11-2; CDR3aa: CASSLPGLAGINEQFF
abundance: many; v_gene: TRBV5-1; CDR3aa: CASSLTASGHQETQYF
abundance: many; v_gene: TRBV27; CDR3aa: CASTKAPPAVRGTDTQYF
abundance: -; v_gene: TRBV7-9; CDR3aa: CASSLAEEGYTQYF
abundance: many; v_gene: TRBV7-9; CDR3aa: CASSLSGAGANVLTF
abundance: few; v_gene: TRBV7-2; CDR3aa: CASSLGGGYEQYF
abundance: few; v_gene: TRBV20-1; CDR3aa: CSARDNEAFF
abundance: many; v_gene: TRBV6-4; CDR3aa: CASTPSALNEQFF
abundance: -; v_gene: TRBV30; CDR3aa: CAWSQGTGGGNQPQHF
abundance: many; v_gene: TRBV6-1; CDR3aa: CASSPGLAGLGDTQYF
abundance: many; v_gene: TRBV11-3; CDR3aa: CASSLGSALGNEQFF
abundance: -; v_gene: TRBV14; CDR3aa: CASSQRKRGLAASSYNEQFF
abundance: many; v_gene: TRBV24-1; CDR3aa: CATSDSVGTSGSPDTQYF
abundance: few; v_gene: TRBV5-1; CDR3aa: CASSWGLATNYNEQFF
abundance: many; v_gene: TRBV7-9; CDR3aa: CASSVPGLGGNTQYF
abundance: -; v_gene: TRBV2; CDR3aa: CASSEGTSGTYEQYF
abundance: few; v_gene: TRBV4-2; CDR3aa: CASSQEQAQETQYF
abundance: few; v_gene: TRBV7-8; CDR3aa: CASSFRTVDSGANVLTF
abundance: many; v_gene: TRBV20-1; CDR3aa: CSATGQGSDTGELFF
abundance: many; v_gene: TRBV12-3/TRBV12-4; CDR3aa: CASSSFPGVKHNEQFF
abundance: few; v_gene: TRBV13; CDR3aa: CASSLQGIQPQHF
abundance: many; v_gene: TRBV4-2; CDR3aa: CASSQLTTGNGNTIYF
abundance: many; v_gene: TRBV20-1; CDR3aa: CSVSQGSWTEAFF
abundance: many; v_gene: TRBV12-3/TRBV12-4; CDR3aa: CASSLASGTSGVYEQYF
abundance: many; v_gene: TRBV7-9; CDR3aa: CASSLVTSYNEQFF
abundance: -; v_gene: TRBV5-1; CDR3aa: CASRPPPRQGQTQYF
abundance: -; v_gene: TRBV2; CDR3aa: CASSAWTSGQETQYF
abundance: few; v_gene: TRBV20-1; CDR3aa: CSADTGTGASSYNSPLHF
abundance: many; v_gene: TRBV11-2; CDR3aa: CASSLAGREGRTDTQYF
abundance: few; v_gene: TRBV25-1; CDR3aa: CASSEYKGGGYNEQFF
abundance: few; v_gene: TRBV6-5; CDR3aa: CASSYSNGADGYTF
abundance: -; v_gene: TRBV28; CDR3aa: CASSLDRGVTFF
abundance: many; v_gene: TRBV18; CDR3aa: CASSPPSSGEQYF
abundance: -; v_gene: TRBV6-2/TRBV6-3; CDR3aa: CASKEDGGETQYF